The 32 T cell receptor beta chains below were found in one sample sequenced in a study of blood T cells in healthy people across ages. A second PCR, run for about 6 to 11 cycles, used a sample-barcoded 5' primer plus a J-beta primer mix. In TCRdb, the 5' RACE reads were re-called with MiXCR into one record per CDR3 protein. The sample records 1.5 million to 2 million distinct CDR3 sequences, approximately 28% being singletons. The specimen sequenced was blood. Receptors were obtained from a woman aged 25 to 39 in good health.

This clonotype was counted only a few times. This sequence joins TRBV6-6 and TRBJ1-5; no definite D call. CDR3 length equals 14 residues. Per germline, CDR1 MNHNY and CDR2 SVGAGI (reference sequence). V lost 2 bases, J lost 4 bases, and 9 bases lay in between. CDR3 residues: CASSYESDNQPQHF. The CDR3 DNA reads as TGTGCCAGCAGTTACGAATCGGATAATCAGCCCCAGCATTTT.

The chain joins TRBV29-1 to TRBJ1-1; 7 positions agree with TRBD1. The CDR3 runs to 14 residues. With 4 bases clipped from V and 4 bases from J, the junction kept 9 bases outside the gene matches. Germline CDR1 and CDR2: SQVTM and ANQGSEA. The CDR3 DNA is TGCAGCGTTGCCGTCGCAGGGGGACGCACTGAAGCTTTCTTT. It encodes CSVAVAGGRTEAFF.

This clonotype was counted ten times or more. The DNA for the CDR3 is TGTGCCAGCACCGGGGGTGGGGGGCCCCCCTACGAGCAGTACTTC. Translating it yields CASTGGGGPPYEQYF. The chain employs TRBV12-3 or TRBV12-4 and TRBJ2-7; D tentatively reads TRBD1 or TRBD2 (6 bases each). CDR3 length: 15 residues. V lost 7 bases and J lost 2, with 18 bases in between.

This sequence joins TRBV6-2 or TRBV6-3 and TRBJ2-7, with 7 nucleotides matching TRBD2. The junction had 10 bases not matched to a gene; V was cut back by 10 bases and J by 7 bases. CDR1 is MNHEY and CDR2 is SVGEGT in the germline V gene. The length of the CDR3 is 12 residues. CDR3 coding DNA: TGTGCCACTGAGGGGCTAGCGGAAGAGCAGTACTTC. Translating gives CATEGLAEEQYF.

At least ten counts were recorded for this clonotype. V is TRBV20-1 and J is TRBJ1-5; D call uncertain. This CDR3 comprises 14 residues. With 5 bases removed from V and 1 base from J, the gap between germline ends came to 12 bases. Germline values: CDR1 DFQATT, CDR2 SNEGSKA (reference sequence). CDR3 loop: CSASATGSNQPQHF. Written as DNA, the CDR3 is TGCAGTGCTTCCGCAACTGGGAGCAATCAGCCCCAGCATTTT.

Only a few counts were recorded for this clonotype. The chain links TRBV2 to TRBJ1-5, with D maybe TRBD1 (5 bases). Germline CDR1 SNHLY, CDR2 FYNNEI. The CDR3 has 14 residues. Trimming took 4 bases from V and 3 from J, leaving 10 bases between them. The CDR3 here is CASSGGDLNQPQHF. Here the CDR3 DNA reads TGTGCCAGCAGTGGAGGGGACCTCAATCAGCCCCAGCATTTT.

CDR3 sequence reads: CASRPQGIVSTDTQYF. As DNA, the CDR3 is TGTGCCAGCCGCCCACAGGGCATCGTCAGCACAGATACGCAGTATTTT. The J gene is TRBJ2-3, the V gene TRBV12-3 or TRBV12-4, with TRBD1 as a possible D gene (6 bases). The length of the CDR3 is 16 residues. The V end was cut by 8 bases, the J end by 0 bases, with 18 bases between.

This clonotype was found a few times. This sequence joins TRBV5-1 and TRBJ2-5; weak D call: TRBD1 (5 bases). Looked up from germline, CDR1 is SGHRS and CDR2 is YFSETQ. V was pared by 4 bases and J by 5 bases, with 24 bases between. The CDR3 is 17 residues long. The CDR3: CASSPRGEGAVLETQYF. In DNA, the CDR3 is TGCGCCAGCAGCCCTAGAGGTGAAGGGGCCGTATTGGAGACCCAGTACTTC.

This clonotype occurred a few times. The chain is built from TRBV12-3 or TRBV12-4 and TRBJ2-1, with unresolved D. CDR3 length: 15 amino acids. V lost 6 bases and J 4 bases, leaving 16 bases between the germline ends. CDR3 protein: CASSGHGENYNEQFF. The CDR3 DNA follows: TGTGCCAGCAGCGGTCATGGGGAAAATTACAATGAGCAGTTCTTC.

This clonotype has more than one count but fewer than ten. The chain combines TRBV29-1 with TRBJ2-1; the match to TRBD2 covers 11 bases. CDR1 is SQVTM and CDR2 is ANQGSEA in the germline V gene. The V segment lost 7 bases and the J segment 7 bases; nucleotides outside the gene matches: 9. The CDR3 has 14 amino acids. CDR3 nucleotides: TGCAGCGACTTTAGCGGGAGGGCCGGGAATGAGCAGTTCTTC. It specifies CSDFSGRAGNEQFF.

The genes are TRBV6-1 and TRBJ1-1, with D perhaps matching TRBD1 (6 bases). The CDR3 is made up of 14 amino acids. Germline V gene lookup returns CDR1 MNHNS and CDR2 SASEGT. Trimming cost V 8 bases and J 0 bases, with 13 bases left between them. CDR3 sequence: CASQRGSMNTEAFF. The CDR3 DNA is TGTGCCAGCCAGAGGGGGAGCATGAACACTGAAGCTTTCTTT.

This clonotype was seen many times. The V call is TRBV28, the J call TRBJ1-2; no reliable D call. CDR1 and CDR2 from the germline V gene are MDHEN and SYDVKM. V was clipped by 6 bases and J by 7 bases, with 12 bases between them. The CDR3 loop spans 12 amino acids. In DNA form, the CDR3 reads TGTGCCAGCAGCCTTCGCATAGGTGGCTACACCTTC. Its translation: CASSLRIGGYTF.

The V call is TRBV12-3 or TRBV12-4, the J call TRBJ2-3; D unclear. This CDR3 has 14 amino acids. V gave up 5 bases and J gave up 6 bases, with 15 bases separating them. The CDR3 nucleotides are TGTGCCAGCAGTCGTTTCCAGTTTGGCGATACGCAGTATTTT. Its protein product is CASSRFQFGDTQYF.

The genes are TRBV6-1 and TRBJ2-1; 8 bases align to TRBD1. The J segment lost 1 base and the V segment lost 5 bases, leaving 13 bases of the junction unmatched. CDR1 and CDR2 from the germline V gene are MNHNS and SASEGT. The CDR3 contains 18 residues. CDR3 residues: CASSQGTGPLGSYNEQFF. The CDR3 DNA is TGTGCCAGCAGTCAGGGGACAGGCCCCTTAGGGTCCTACAATGAGCAGTTCTTC.

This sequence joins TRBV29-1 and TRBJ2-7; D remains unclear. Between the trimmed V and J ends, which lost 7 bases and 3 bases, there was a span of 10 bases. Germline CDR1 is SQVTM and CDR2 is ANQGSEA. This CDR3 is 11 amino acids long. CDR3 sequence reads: CSASTGYEQYF. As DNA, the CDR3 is TGCAGCGCGTCAACTGGCTACGAGCAGTACTTC.

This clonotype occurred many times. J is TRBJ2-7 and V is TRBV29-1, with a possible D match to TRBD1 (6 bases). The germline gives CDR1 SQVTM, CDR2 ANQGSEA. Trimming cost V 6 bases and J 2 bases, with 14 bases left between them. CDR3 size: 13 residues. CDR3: CSVRGQMAYEQYF. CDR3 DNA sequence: TGCAGCGTGAGGGGACAAATGGCCTACGAGCAGTACTTC.

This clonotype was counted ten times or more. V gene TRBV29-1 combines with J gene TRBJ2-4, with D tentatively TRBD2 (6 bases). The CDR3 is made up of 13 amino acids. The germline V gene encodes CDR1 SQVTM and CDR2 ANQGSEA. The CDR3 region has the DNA TGCAGTGCACCGGGAGAGGCCAAAAACATTCAGTACTTC. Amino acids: CSAPGEAKNIQYF.

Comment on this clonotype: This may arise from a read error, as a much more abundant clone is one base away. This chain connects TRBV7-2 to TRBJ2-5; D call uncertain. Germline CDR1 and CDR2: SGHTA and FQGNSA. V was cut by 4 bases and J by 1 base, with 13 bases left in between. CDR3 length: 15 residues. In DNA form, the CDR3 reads TGTGCCAGCAGCTCGGGCTGGCGGACCCAAGAGACCCAGTACTTC. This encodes CASSSGWRTQETQYF.

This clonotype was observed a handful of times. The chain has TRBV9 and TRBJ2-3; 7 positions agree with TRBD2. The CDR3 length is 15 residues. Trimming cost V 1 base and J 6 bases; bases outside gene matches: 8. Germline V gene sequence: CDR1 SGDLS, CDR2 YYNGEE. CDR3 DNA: TGTGCCAGCAGCGTACGGATCGGGGGGTATGATACGCAGTATTTT. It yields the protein CASSVRIGGYDTQYF.

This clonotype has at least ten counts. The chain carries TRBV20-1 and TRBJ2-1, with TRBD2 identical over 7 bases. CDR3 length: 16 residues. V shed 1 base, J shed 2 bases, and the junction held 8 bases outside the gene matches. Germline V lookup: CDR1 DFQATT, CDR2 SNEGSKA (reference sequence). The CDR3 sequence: CSARVPGRNPYNEQFF. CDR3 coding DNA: TGCAGTGCTAGAGTCCCCGGGAGGAATCCCTACAATGAGCAGTTCTTC.

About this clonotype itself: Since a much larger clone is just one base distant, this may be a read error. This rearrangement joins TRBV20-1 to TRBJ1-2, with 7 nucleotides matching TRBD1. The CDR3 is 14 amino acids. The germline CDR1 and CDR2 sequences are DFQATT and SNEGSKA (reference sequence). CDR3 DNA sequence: TGCGGTGCTAGGGACTCCGGGACAGCATATTGCTACACCTTC. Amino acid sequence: CGARDSGTAYCYTF.

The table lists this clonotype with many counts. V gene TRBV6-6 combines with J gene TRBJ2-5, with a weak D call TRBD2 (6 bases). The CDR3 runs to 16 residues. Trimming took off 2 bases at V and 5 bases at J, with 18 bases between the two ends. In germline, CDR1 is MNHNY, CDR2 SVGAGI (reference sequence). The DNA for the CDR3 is TGTGCCAGCAGTTACAGCGTGACTAGTGGGCAGGAGACCCAGTACTTC. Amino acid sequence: CASSYSVTSGQETQYF.

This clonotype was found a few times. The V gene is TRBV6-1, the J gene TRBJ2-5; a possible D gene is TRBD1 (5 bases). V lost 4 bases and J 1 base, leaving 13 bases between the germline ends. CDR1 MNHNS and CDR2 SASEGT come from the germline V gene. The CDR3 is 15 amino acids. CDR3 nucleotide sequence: TGTGCCAGCAGTGGCCGTCGACAGTCCCAAGAGACCCAGTACTTC. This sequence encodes CASSGRRQSQETQYF.

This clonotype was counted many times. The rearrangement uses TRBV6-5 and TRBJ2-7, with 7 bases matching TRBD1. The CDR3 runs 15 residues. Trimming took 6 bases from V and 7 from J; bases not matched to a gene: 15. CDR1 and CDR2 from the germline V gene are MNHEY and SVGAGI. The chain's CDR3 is CASSYATGNLLEQYF. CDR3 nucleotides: TGTGCCAGCAGCTACGCGACAGGGAACCTACTTGAGCAGTACTTC.

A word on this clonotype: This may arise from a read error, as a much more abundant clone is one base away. The CDR3, as DNA: TGCGCCAGCAGCGCGGGACAGCACGGCGGAAATGAGCAGTACTTC. It encodes CASSAGQHGGNEQYF. This chain joins TRBV5-1 and TRBJ2-1; weak D call: TRBD1 (7 bases). The J call could be wrong; TRBJ2-7 is a better fit for the DNA end. The CDR3 has 15 residues. Germline CDR1 is SGHRS and CDR2 is YFSETQ.

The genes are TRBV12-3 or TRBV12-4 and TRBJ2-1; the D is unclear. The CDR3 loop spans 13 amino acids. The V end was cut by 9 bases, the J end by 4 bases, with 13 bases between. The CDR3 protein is CASNERIYNEQFF. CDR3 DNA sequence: TGTGCCAGTAACGAGCGCATATACAATGAGCAGTTCTTC.

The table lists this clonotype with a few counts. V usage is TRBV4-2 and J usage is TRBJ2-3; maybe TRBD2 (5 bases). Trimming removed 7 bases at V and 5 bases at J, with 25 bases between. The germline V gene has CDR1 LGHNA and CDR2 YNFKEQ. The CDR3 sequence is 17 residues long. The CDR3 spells CASTHLGERRGKDTQYF. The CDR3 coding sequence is TGTGCCAGCACCCACCTTGGGGAGCGTCGGGGAAAAGATACGCAGTATTTT.

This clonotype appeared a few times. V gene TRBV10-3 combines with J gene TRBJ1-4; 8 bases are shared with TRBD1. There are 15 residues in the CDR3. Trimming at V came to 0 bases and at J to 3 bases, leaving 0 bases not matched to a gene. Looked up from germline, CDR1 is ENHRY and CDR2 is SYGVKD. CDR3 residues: CAISESGQANEKLFF. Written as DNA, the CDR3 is TGTGCCATCAGTGAGTCGGGACAGGCTAATGAAAAACTGTTTTTT.

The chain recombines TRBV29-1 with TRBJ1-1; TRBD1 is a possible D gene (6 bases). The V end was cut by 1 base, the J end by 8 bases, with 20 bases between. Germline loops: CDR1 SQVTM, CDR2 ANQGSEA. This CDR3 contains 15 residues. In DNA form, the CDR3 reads TGCAGCGTTGAAGTTCCGCGGGGGCGCGGCGAGGAAGCTTTCTTT. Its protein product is CSVEVPRGRGEEAFF. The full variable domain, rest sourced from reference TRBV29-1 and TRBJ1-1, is SAVISQKPSRDICQRGTSLTIQCQVDSQVTMMFWYRQQPGQSLTLIATANQGSEATYESGFVIDKFPISRPNLTFSTLTVSNMSPEDSSIYLCSVEVPRGRGEEAFFGQGTRLTVV.

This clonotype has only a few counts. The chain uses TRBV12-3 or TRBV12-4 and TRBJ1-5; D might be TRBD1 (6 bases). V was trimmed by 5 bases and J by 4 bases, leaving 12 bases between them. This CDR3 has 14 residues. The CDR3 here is CASSPWTANQPQHF. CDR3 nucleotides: TGTGCCAGCAGTCCCTGGACAGCGAATCAGCCCCAGCATTTT.

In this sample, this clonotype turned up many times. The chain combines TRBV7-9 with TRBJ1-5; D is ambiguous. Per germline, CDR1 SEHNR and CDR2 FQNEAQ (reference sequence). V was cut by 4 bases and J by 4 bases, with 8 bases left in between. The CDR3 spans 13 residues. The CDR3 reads CASSSESNQPQHF. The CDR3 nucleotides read TGTGCCAGCAGCTCAGAATCAAATCAGCCCCAGCATTTT.

CDR3 DNA sequence: TGTGCCAGCAGTGAACCGGACAGCTATAATGAAAAACTGTTTTTT. Its protein is CASSEPDSYNEKLFF. The rearrangement joins TRBV25-1 to TRBJ1-4, with D perhaps TRBD1 (6 bases). V lost 2 bases and J lost 4, with 11 bases in between. There are 15 residues in the CDR3. Looked up from germline, CDR1 is MGHDK and CDR2 is SYGVNS.